Listed below are T cell receptor beta chains from one sample, sequenced in a study of T-cell reconstitution after alpha-beta-depleted transplantation in children. TCRdb called the PCR reads again in MiXCR, with one record for every CDR3 protein. The sample has fewer than 700,000 distinct CDR3 sequences, 13% seen once. Source: PBMCs, mostly from graft donor cells, taken 360 days after TCRalphabeta/CD19-depleted stem cell transplant. These receptors all stem from a male patient younger than 18 who had a stem cell transplant for acute myeloid leukemia, so the T cells may come from the graft donor. The CDR3 runs from the conserved cysteine through the conserved F or W. The order of the fields is clone size, V gene, J gene, D gene, CDR3 DNA, CDR3 protein. A D gene is named only where the DNA matches it firmly. Rows give clone size only sometimes, using once, few, many, or a class for an expanded clone.

size: NA
V: TRBV28
J: TRBJ2-7
D: TRBD2
DNA: TGTGCCAGCAGCTTCACTAGCGGGCTATCCTACGAGCAGTACTTC
CDR3: CASSFTSGLSYEQYF

size: once
V: TRBV12-3/TRBV12-4
J: TRBJ1-1
D: NA
DNA: TGTGCCAGCAGGCTGGGTGAGATGTCTGAAGCTTTCTTT
CDR3: CASRLGEMSEAFF

size: few
V: TRBV7-3
J: TRBJ2-1
D: TRBD2
DNA: TGTGCCAGCAGCCCCTGGGACAGATCCCCCATAGCGGGAGTTAAGAATGAGCAGTTCTTC
CDR3: CASSPWDRSPIAGVKNEQFF

size: NA
V: TRBV19
J: TRBJ2-1
D: TRBD2
DNA: TGTGCCAGTAGTAATAGCGGGAGAGTGCTGAATGAGCAGTTCTTC
CDR3: CASSNSGRVLNEQFF

size: NA
V: TRBV7-9
J: TRBJ1-1
D: NA
DNA: TGTGCCAGCAGCCATGGTTGGAAGGAAGCTGAAGCTTTCTTT
CDR3: CASSHGWKEAEAFF

size: NA
V: TRBV28
J: TRBJ2-3
D: TRBD1
DNA: TGTGCCAGCACCCGGACAGGGGGCAGGGCAGATACGCAGTATTTT
CDR3: CASTRTGGRADTQYF

size: NA
V: TRBV2
J: TRBJ2-5
D: NA
DNA: TGTGCCAGCACAGAGCGACAGCTCCAAGAGACCCAGTACTTC
CDR3: CASTERQLQETQYF

size: few
V: TRBV29-1
J: TRBJ2-6
D: NA
DNA: TGCAGCGTCCACAGGCTACGGGTAGAGGGAGGGGCCAACGTCCTGACTTTC
CDR3: CSVHRLRVEGGANVLTF

size: many
V: TRBV28
J: TRBJ2-1
D: NA
DNA: TGTGCCAGCAGCTATTGGGAATCGCGGGGATCGGGTGAGCAGTTCTTC
CDR3: CASSYWESRGSGEQFF

size: NA
V: TRBV27
J: TRBJ2-7
D: TRBD2
DNA: TGTGCCAGCATCATACTTGGGATAGCGGGAGGGACCTACGAGCAGTACTTC
CDR3: CASIILGIAGGTYEQYF

size: few
V: TRBV7-2
J: TRBJ2-7
D: TRBD2
DNA: TGTGCCAGCAGCTTAGGCGGGAGGGCGAACGAGCAGTACTTC
CDR3: CASSLGGRANEQYF

size: few
V: TRBV29-1
J: TRBJ2-2
D: TRBD2
DNA: TGCAGCGTTGGACCGGGACAGAAAAAAACTAGCGGGAGGCCGAACACCGGGGAGCTGTTTTTT
CDR3: CSVGPGQKKTSGRPNTGELFF

size: few
V: TRBV7-9
J: TRBJ2-7
D: NA
DNA: TGTGCCAGCAGCCCCGTAGCGGTACCCTCCTACGAGCAGTACTTC
CDR3: CASSPVAVPSYEQYF

size: few
V: TRBV4-2
J: TRBJ2-7
D: NA
DNA: TGTGCCAGCAGCCAAGAGGAGGCGGGTGGCGGGTCCTCCTACGAGCAGTACTTC
CDR3: CASSQEEAGGGSSYEQYF

size: few
V: TRBV12-3/TRBV12-4
J: TRBJ2-7
D: NA
DNA: TGTGCCAGCAGTTCTTCCGACGGCTACGAGCAGTACTTC
CDR3: CASSSSDGYEQYF

size: few
V: TRBV6-2/TRBV6-3
J: TRBJ2-3
D: NA
DNA: TGTGCCAGCAGTTTCCCCCCTTTCACAGATACGCAGTATTTT
CDR3: CASSFPPFTDTQYF

size: NA
V: TRBV6-5
J: TRBJ2-3
D: TRBD1
DNA: TGTGCCAGCAGTTATGGACAGGGCGATACGCAGTATTTT
CDR3: CASSYGQGDTQYF

size: few
V: TRBV11-1
J: TRBJ2-5
D: TRBD1
DNA: TGTGCCAGCAGCGGATTGACAGGGGCCTTCGAAAGTTTAGGTCAAGAGACCCAGTACTTC
CDR3: CASSGLTGAFESLGQETQYF

size: few
V: TRBV12-3/TRBV12-4
J: TRBJ2-7
D: NA
DNA: TGTGCCAGCAGCGGGAAAGGGGGGAGGATAAACGAGCAGTACTTC
CDR3: CASSGKGGRINEQYF

size: many
V: TRBV18
J: TRBJ2-2
D: NA
DNA: TGTGCCAGCTCACCACGACAGAACACCGGGGAGCTGTTTTTT
CDR3: CASSPRQNTGELFF

size: NA
V: TRBV7-2
J: TRBJ2-7
D: NA
DNA: TGTGCCAGCAGCTTACAGATAGGGCTTAACGAGCAGTACTTC
CDR3: CASSLQIGLNEQYF

size: NA
V: TRBV6-1
J: TRBJ2-1
D: TRBD2
DNA: TGTGCCAGCAGGCAACTAGCGGGAGAAGGAAATGAGCAGTTCTTC
CDR3: CASRQLAGEGNEQFF

size: few
V: TRBV12-3/TRBV12-4
J: TRBJ2-2
D: NA
DNA: TGTGCCAGCAGTTTAGCACAGGGGAACACCGGGGAGCTGTTTTTT
CDR3: CASSLAQGNTGELFF

size: NA
V: TRBV18
J: TRBJ2-7
D: NA
DNA: TGTGCCAGCTCACCAGACAGTCACTACGAGCAGTACTTC
CDR3: CASSPDSHYEQYF

size: NA
V: TRBV20-1
J: TRBJ1-3
D: NA
DNA: TGCAGTGCTAGAGTACAGGGAAACACCATATATTTT
CDR3: CSARVQGNTIYF

size: NA
V: TRBV15
J: TRBJ2-1
D: TRBD2
DNA: TGTGCCACCAGCAGAGAAGGTAGCGGGACTTACAATGAGCAGTTCTTC
CDR3: CATSREGSGTYNEQFF

size: few
V: TRBV27
J: TRBJ2-3
D: NA
DNA: TGTGCCAGCAGTTTAGAGGGGCGTCTAGCAGCCCCCCCCCAGTATTTT
CDR3: CASSLEGRLAAPPQYF

size: NA
V: TRBV7-2
J: TRBJ2-5
D: TRBD2
DNA: TGTGCCAGCAGCTTACGTACGAGCGGGGGGGGGCAGACCCAGTACTTC
CDR3: CASSLRTSGGGQTQYF

size: few
V: TRBV27
J: TRBJ2-7
D: TRBD1
DNA: TGTGCCAGCAGGTCGACAGGGCGCTACGAGCAGTACTTC
CDR3: CASRSTGRYEQYF

size: many
V: TRBV29-1
J: TRBJ2-7
D: NA
DNA: TGCAGCGTTGAAGGTTTGGTAGTCGGAGAGGGGCAGTACTTC
CDR3: CSVEGLVVGEGQYF

size: NA
V: TRBV5-1
J: TRBJ2-5
D: NA
DNA: TGCGCCAGCAGCTTGAAAGGGGGCGGGAGTAGAGAGACCCAGTACTTC
CDR3: CASSLKGGGSRETQYF

size: many
V: TRBV20-1
J: TRBJ2-3
D: NA
DNA: TGCAGTGCTAGGACGACAGGAGGAACAGATACGCAGTATTTT
CDR3: CSARTTGGTDTQYF

size: NA
V: TRBV18
J: TRBJ1-3
D: NA
DNA: TGTGCCAGCTCACCCTATGACAAGGAATACGGAAACACCATATATTTT
CDR3: CASSPYDKEYGNTIYF

size: few
V: TRBV12-3/TRBV12-4
J: TRBJ2-7
D: NA
DNA: TGTGCCAGCAGTTTAATTGGGAACTCCTACGAGCAGTACTTC
CDR3: CASSLIGNSYEQYF

size: NA
V: TRBV29-1
J: TRBJ2-7
D: NA
DNA: TGCAGCGTGGGAGGGGGACATTCCTACGAGCAGTACTTC
CDR3: CSVGGGHSYEQYF

size: NA
V: TRBV29-1
J: TRBJ1-2
D: NA
DNA: TGCAGCGTTGCTCCAGGGCCCTATGGCTACACCTTC
CDR3: CSVAPGPYGYTF

size: many
V: TRBV6-1
J: TRBJ2-3
D: TRBD2
DNA: TGTGCCAGCAGTCGGACTAGCGGAGCCACCACAGATACGCAGTATTTT
CDR3: CASSRTSGATTDTQYF

size: many
V: TRBV29-1
J: TRBJ2-7
D: TRBD2
DNA: TGCAGCGTTTCAGGACTAGCGTCCTCCGAGCAGTACTTC
CDR3: CSVSGLASSEQYF

size: few
V: TRBV3-1
J: TRBJ2-2
D: TRBD2
DNA: TGTGCCAGCAGCCAGGATTCACTAGCGGGAGTTGCCGGGGAGCTGTTTTTT
CDR3: CASSQDSLAGVAGELFF

size: NA
V: TRBV20-1
J: TRBJ2-3
D: NA
DNA: TGCAGTGCTAGTGGGGGGAACACAGATACGCAGTATTTT
CDR3: CSASGGNTDTQYF

size: NA
V: TRBV4-3
J: TRBJ1-1
D: NA
DNA: TGCGCCAGCAGCCTCTTAAGGGGCTCGGACACTGAAGCTTTCTTT
CDR3: CASSLLRGSDTEAFF

size: many
V: TRBV3-1
J: TRBJ2-3
D: NA
DNA: TGTGCCAGCAGCCCCTGGACGGAACCAGATACGCAGTATTTT
CDR3: CASSPWTEPDTQYF

size: many
V: TRBV12-3/TRBV12-4
J: TRBJ2-1
D: TRBD2
DNA: TGTGCCAGCAGTAGACTAGCGGGAGGGCCAAGTGAGCAGTTCTTC
CDR3: CASSRLAGGPSEQFF

size: few
V: TRBV4-3
J: TRBJ1-1
D: NA
DNA: TGCGCCAGCAGCCTCCAACAGGGCCCGAACACTGAAGCTTTCTTT
CDR3: CASSLQQGPNTEAFF

size: many
V: TRBV5-1
J: TRBJ2-1
D: TRBD2
DNA: TGCGCCAGCAGCACCGGACTAGCGGCCTCTCGGAACAATGAGCAGTTCTTC
CDR3: CASSTGLAASRNNEQFF

size: NA
V: TRBV21-1
J: TRBJ1-1
D: NA
DNA: TGTGCCAGCAGCTTCCTGAACGCGGCCCACGCGGGCGGCACTGAAGCTTTCTTT
CDR3: CASSFLNAAHAGGTEAFF

size: NA
V: TRBV20-1
J: TRBJ2-1
D: NA
DNA: TGCAGTGCTAGAGGTCCGAGACTACCCTCCTACAATGAGCAGTTCTTC
CDR3: CSARGPRLPSYNEQFF

size: few
V: TRBV7-9
J: TRBJ1-2
D: NA
DNA: TGTGCCAGCAGCCCGCGGGCCAGGGATGGCTACACCTTC
CDR3: CASSPRARDGYTF

size: many
V: TRBV6-2/TRBV6-3
J: TRBJ2-1
D: NA
DNA: TGTGCCAGCCGAGGCAGCCTTTCCAATGAGCAGTTCTTC
CDR3: CASRGSLSNEQFF

size: few
V: TRBV4-3
J: TRBJ2-7
D: NA
DNA: TGCGCCAGCAGCCAAGGCTACGGGGGAGTTCGGTCCGAGCAGTACTTC
CDR3: CASSQGYGGVRSEQYF

size: NA
V: TRBV12-3/TRBV12-4
J: TRBJ2-7
D: NA
DNA: TGTGCCAGCAGTCCCAGACAGGTAACCTACGAGCAGTACTTC
CDR3: CASSPRQVTYEQYF

size: few
V: TRBV20-1
J: TRBJ1-5
D: NA
DNA: TGCAGTGCTAGGTGGGGCCCTAATCAGCCCCAGCATTTT
CDR3: CSARWGPNQPQHF

size: few
V: TRBV29-1
J: TRBJ2-7
D: NA
DNA: TGCAGCGCCGGACTGGGAATCCACGAGCAGTACTTC
CDR3: CSAGLGIHEQYF

size: few
V: TRBV7-9
J: TRBJ2-7
D: NA
DNA: TGTGCCAGCAGCTTGGACGGACTGGCGGCCGAGCAGTACTTC
CDR3: CASSLDGLAAEQYF